One sample yielded the 8 T cell receptor beta chains listed below, sequenced in a study of blood T cell repertoires in COVID-19. The repertoire was sequenced with immunoSEQ multiplex PCR; TCRdb's copy has only in-frame clones and lacks some. Among fewer than 150,000 clones listed, approximately 85% were seen once. Sequenced sample: peripheral blood. The receptor set was obtained from a human donor in a cohort sampled during active COVID-19.

The J gene is TRBJ2-2, the V gene TRBV5-6, with D hard to call. V lost 6 bases, J lost 5 bases, and 11 bases lay in between. The CDR3 has 13 residues. Germline V gives CDR1 SGHDT, CDR2 YYEEEE. CDR3: CASTWAQTGELFF. The CDR3 DNA is TGTGCCAGCACATGGGCGCAGACCGGGGAGCTGTTTTTT. Full variable domain (missing parts from reference TRBV5-6 and TRBJ2-2): DAGVTQSPTHLIKTRGQQVTLRCSPKSGHDTVSWYQQALGQGPQFIFQYYEEEERQRGNFPDRFSGHQFPNYSSELNVNALLLGDSALYLCASTWAQTGELFFGEGSRLTVL.

The chain carries TRBV19 and TRBJ1-4; 9 bases are a match to TRBD1. V trimming: 4 bases; J trimming: 0 bases; junction bases outside the gene matches: 9. The germline gives CDR1 LNHDA, CDR2 SQIVND (reference sequence). The CDR3 is 18 residues long. CDR3 coding DNA: TGTGCCAGTAGTAGCGACAGGGGGGCGCTTGCAACTAATGAAAAACTGTTTTTT. Protein sequence: CASSSDRGALATNEKLFF.

The chain couples TRBV3-1 (or the pseudogene TRBV3-2) to TRBJ1-2; no reliable D call. V was pared by 6 bases and J by 8 bases, with 10 bases between. The CDR3 has 11 amino acids. Germline V gene sequence: CDR1 LGHDT, CDR2 YNNKEL (reference sequence). CDR3 in DNA: TGTGCCAGCAGGGGTAGCCTAGGCTACACCTTC. Amino acid sequence: CASRGSLGYTF.

The chain couples TRBV3-1 (or the pseudogene TRBV3-2) to TRBJ2-1, with 7 bases matching TRBD2. This CDR3 contains 12 residues. Germline values: CDR1 LGHDT, CDR2 YNNKEL (reference sequence). Unmatched junction bases numbered 5, after V lost 3 bases and J lost 12 bases. CDR3 residues: CASSHNQRGQFF. CDR3 sequence (DNA): TGTGCCAGCAGCCATAATCAGCGGGGGCAGTTCTTC.

The V gene is TRBV15, the J gene TRBJ1-1, with D possibly being TRBD1 (5 bases). CDR1 is LNHNV and CDR2 is YYDKDF in the germline V gene (reference sequence). CDR3 length: 15 amino acids. V was clipped by 4 bases and J by 7 bases, with 19 bases between them. The CDR3 sequence: CATSTWQGIGDEAFF. In DNA, the CDR3 is TGTGCCACCAGCACGTGGCAGGGTATCGGTGATGAAGCTTTCTTT.

This clone has a handful of counts. The V and J genes are TRBV13 and TRBJ2-1; 9 nucleotides line up with TRBD1. The germline V gene has CDR1 PRHDT and CDR2 FYEKMQ (reference sequence). This CDR3 is 18 amino acids long. After removal of 5 bases from V and 0 bases from J, the junction contained 11 bases not matched to a gene. The CDR3 protein is CASSPAWTGESSYNEQFF. CDR3 bases: TGTGCCAGCAGCCCCGCCTGGACAGGGGAAAGCTCCTACAATGAGCAGTTCTTC.

V gene TRBV7-8 combines with J gene TRBJ1-4; the D gene is possibly TRBD1 (6 bases). CDR1 is SGHVS and CDR2 is FQNEAQ in the germline V gene. This CDR3 contains 15 residues. V shed 3 bases and J shed 6 bases, with 14 bases lying between them. Here the CDR3 reads CASSFTGREDEKLFF. The CDR3, as DNA: TGTGCCAGCAGCTTCACAGGGCGCGAGGATGAAAAACTGTTTTTT.

V usage is TRBV15 and J usage is TRBJ2-7; possibly TRBD1 for D (6 bases). Germline assignment: CDR1 LNHNV and CDR2 YYDKDF (reference sequence). V shed 1 base and J shed 0 bases, with 7 bases lying between them. The CDR3 sequence is 14 residues long. This CDR3 reads CATSRVGGSYEQYF. CDR3 bases: TGTGCCACCAGCAGAGTAGGGGGCTCCTACGAGCAGTACTTC.